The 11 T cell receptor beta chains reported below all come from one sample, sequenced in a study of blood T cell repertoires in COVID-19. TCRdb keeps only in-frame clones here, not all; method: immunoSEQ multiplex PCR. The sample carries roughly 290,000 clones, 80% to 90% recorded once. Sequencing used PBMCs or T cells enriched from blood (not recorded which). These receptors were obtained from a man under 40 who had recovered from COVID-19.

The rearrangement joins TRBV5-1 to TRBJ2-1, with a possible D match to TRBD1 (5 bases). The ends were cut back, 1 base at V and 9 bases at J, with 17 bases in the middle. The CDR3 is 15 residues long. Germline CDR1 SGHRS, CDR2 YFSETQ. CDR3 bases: TGCGCCAGCAGCTTGTTGCAGGGAAATGGTGGTGAGCAGTTCTTC. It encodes CASSLLQGNGGEQFF.

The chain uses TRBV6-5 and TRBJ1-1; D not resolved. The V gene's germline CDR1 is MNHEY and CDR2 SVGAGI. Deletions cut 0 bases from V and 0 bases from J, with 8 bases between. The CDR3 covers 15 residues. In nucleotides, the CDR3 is TGTGCCAGCAGTTACTCGTTTACGGTGAACACTGAAGCTTTCTTT. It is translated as CASSYSFTVNTEAFF.

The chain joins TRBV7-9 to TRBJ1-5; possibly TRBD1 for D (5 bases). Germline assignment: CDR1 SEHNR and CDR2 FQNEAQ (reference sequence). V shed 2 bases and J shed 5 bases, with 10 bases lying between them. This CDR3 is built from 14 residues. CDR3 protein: CASSLTTADQPQHF. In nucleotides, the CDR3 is TGTGCCAGCAGCTTAACGACAGCCGATCAGCCCCAGCATTTT.

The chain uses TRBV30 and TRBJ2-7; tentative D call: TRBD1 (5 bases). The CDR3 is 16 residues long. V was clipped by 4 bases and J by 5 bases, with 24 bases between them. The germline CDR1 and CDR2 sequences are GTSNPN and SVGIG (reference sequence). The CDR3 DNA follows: TGTGCCTGGAATGATAAATCCGGGTCCAGGGCTCACGAGCAGTACTTC. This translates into CAWNDKSGSRAHEQYF.

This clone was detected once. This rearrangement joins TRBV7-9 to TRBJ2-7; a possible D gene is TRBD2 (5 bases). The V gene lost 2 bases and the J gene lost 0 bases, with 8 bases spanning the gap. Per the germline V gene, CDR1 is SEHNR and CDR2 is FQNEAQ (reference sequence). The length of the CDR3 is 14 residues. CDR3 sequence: CASSLKGDSYEQYF. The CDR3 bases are TGTGCCAGCAGCTTAAAGGGAGACTCCTACGAGCAGTACTTC.

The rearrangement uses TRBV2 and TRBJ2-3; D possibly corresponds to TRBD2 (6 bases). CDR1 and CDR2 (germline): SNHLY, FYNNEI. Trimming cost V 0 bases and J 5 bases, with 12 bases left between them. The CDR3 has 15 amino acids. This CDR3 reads CASSEAEGQVDTQYF. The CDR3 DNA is TGTGCCAGCAGTGAAGCGGAGGGGCAAGTAGATACGCAGTATTTT.

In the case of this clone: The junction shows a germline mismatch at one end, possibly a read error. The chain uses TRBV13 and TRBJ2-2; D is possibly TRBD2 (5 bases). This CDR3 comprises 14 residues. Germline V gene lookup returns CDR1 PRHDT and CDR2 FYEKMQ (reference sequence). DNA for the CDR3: TGTGCCAGCAGCCCCGGACTGAACGCCGGGGAGCTGTTTTTT. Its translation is CASSPGLNAGELFF.

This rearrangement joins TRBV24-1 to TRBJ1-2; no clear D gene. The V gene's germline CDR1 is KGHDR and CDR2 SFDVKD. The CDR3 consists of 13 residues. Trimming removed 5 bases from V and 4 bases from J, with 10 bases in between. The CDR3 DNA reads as TGTGCCACCAGTGCTGGAAGCGGCTATGGCTACACCTTC. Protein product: CATSAGSGYGYTF.

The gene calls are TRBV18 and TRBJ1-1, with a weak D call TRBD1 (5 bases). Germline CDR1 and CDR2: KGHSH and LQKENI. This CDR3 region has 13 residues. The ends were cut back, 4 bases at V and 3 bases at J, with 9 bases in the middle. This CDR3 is CASSREGYTEAFF. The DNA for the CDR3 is TGTGCCAGCTCACGGGAGGGGTACACTGAAGCTTTCTTT.

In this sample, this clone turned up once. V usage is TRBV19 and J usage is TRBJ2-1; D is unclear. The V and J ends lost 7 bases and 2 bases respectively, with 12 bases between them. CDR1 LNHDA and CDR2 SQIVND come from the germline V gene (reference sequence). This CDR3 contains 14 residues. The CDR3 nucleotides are TGTGCCAGTAACGACAAATGGGCCTACAATGAGCAGTTCTTC. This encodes CASNDKWAYNEQFF.

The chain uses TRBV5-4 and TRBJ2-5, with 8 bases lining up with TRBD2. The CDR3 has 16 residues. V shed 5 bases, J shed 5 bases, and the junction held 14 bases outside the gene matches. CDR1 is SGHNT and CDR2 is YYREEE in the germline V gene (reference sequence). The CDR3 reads CASRLGAGTSGETQYF. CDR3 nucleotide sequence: TGTGCCAGCAGGCTGGGGGCCGGGACTAGTGGTGAGACCCAGTACTTC. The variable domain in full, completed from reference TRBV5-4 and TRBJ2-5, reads ETGVTQSPTHLIKTRGQQVTLRCSSQSGHNTVSWYQQALGQGPQFIFQYYREEENGRGNFPPRFSGLQFPNYSSELNVNALELDDSALYLCASRLGAGTSGETQYFGPGTRLLVL.